This T cell receptor (beta chain) was recovered during a study of blood T cell repertoires in COVID-19. At the level of the study: Material from acute and convalescent COVID-19 was sourced from the United States, Italy and Spain. PBMCs, B-cell-depleted T cells, or T cells were the source of the cDNA or gDNA that made up the material.

This clone has a single count. Original processing methods: Scientists estimated how many nucleated cells there were by amplifying reference gene primers. Only in-frame clones appear in the TCRdb table, and some are missing; sequencing was by immunoSEQ multiplex PCR. From that table come the V and J calls and clone size; the DNA was used to work out D and trimming. The sample contains about 340,000 clones, 83% of which appear only once. The length of the CDR3 is 12 residues. The V and J ends lost 1 base and 6 bases respectively, with 4 bases between them. Looked up from germline, CDR1 is LGHDT and CDR2 is YNNKEL (reference sequence).

The receptor was isolated from a man between 25 and 39 years old with active or convalescent COVID-19. The chain is built from TRBV3-1 (or the pseudogene TRBV3-2) and TRBJ1-5; D not certain. The specimen was peripheral blood. DNA of the CDR3: TGTGCCAGCAGCCAAGTCGTTCAGCCCCAGCATTTT. It yields the protein CASSQVVQPQHF.